The T cell receptor beta chain described here comes from a study of identical twins. Only healthy Caucasians were enrolled as donors. The cDNA had a unique molecular identifier and a template-switch universal primer site. In TCRdb, the 5' RACE reads were re-called with MiXCR into one record per CDR3 protein. Here the sample spans 450,000 to 600,000 distinct CDR3 sequences, more than 20% being singletons. Germline CDR1 and CDR2: SEHNR and FQNEAQ (reference sequence). The CDR3 covers 15 residues. After removal of 5 bases from V and 9 bases from J, the junction contained 10 bases not matched to a gene. As regards this clonotype: As yet, its antigen is unknown.

General study points: Excess sharing between twins was weaker in beta out-of-frame sequences. It was out-of-frame TCR alpha sharing in monozygotic twins that models underestimated.

These data also featured in a second study, about yellow fever vaccine responses in identical twins.

Material for sequencing was CD4+ T cells sorted from blood. This receptor was identified in a woman between 18 and 30 years old in good health. This sequence joins TRBV7-9 and TRBJ1-6; 7 bases are a match to TRBD1. CDR3 bases: TGTGCCAGCAGCCTAAGACAGGGAGAAGCTTCACCCCTCCACTTT. Translating gives CASSLRQGEASPLHF.